The source of this T cell receptor (beta chain) is a study of T cells in women clearing cervical HPV infection. With regard to this clone: The read is 3 residues too short to cover the CDR3 end, so that end is filled in from the germline J gene.

TCRdb's copy holds only in-frame clones and misses some; the assay was immunoSEQ multiplex PCR. This sample's clone table lists about 27,000 clones. From germline, CDR1 is SGHTA and CDR2 FQGNSA. V trimming: 5 bases; J trimming: 3 bases; junction bases outside the gene matches: 5. The length of the CDR3 is 14 residues. The TCR comes from a woman between 18 and 70 years old with a cervical HPV16 infection that either progressed to CIN3+ or cleared (not recorded which). The rearrangement uses TRBV7-2 and TRBJ1-2, with TRBD1 matching over 8 bases. Specimen: blood buffy coat. CDR3 region: CASSQRTGHYGYTF. The DNA read from the CDR3 is TGTGCCAGCAGCCAAAGGACAGGGCACTATGGC.